This is a list of T cell receptor beta chains from one sample in a study of shared clonotypes between healthy human individuals. Assay used: immunoSEQ multiplex PCR; TCRdb lists only in-frame clones, some missing. This table holds more than 550,000 clones, just over 90% found once. The specimen sequenced was naive CD8+ T cells sorted from blood. The receptors originated from a man under 40 in good health. Each CDR3 is given with its conserved first and last residue. A D gene is named only where the DNA matches it firmly. Clone size is given for some rows only: seen once, a few or many times, or a class if the clone is expanded.

d_gene | j_gene | abundance | v_gene | CDR3aa | CDR3nt
TRBD2 | TRBJ2-3 | - | TRBV6-6 | CASSLAGGSGDTQYF | TGTGCCAGCAGCCTAGCGGGAGGGTCGGGAGATACGCAGTATTTT
- | TRBJ1-1 | - | TRBV7-9 | CASSRGGIEAFF | TGTGCCAGCAGCCGTGGGGGGATTGAAGCTTTCTTT
- | TRBJ1-5 | - | TRBV11-2 | CASSLSPGLGQPQHF | TGTGCCAGCAGCTTAAGCCCAGGGTTGGGTCAGCCCCAGCATTTT
- | TRBJ1-2 | - | TRBV9 | CASSVGVFTNYGYTF | TGTGCCAGCAGCGTAGGGGTCTTTACTAACTATGGCTACACCTTC
- | TRBJ2-1 | - | TRBV4-3 | CASSQEKPGLSYNEQFF | TGCGCCAGCAGCCAAGAAAAACCGGGACTCTCGTACAATGAGCAGTTCTTC
TRBD1 | TRBJ2-7 | - | TRBV7-9 | CASSTGAPYEQYF | TGTGCCAGCAGTACAGGGGCCCCCTACGAGCAGTACTTC
- | TRBJ2-5 | - | TRBV7-8 | CASSPRLLVDNGETQYF | TGTGCCAGCAGCCCACGGCTCTTGGTTGATAACGGAGAGACCCAGTACTTC
- | TRBJ2-7 | once | TRBV19 | CASSITAGTGYEQYF | TGTGCCAGTAGTATAACGGCAGGGACTGGCTACGAGCAGTACTTC
- | TRBJ1-3 | - | TRBV29-1 | CSVVVGNTIYF | TGCAGCGTTGTTGTGGGAAACACCATATATTTT
- | TRBJ1-1 | - | TRBV4-1 | CASSQDWQTFNTEAFF | TGCGCCAGCAGCCAAGACTGGCAGACCTTTAACACTGAAGCTTTCTTT
- | TRBJ1-2 | once | TRBV7-9 | CASSLDRDFFRGNGYTF | TGTGCCAGCAGCTTAGACAGGGATTTCTTTCGGGGTAATGGCTACACCTTC
- | TRBJ2-2 | - | TRBV28 | CASSLGQTNTGELFF | TGTGCCAGCAGTTTAGGCCAGACGAACACCGGGGAGCTGTTTTTT
- | TRBJ2-1 | - | TRBV4-1 | CASTTGEVSYNEQFF | TGCGCCAGCACCACGGGAGAAGTCTCCTACAATGAGCAGTTCTTC
- | TRBJ2-3 | once | TRBV19 | CASSMYRDTQYF | TGTGCCAGTAGTATGTACCGGGATACGCAGTATTTT
- | TRBJ2-1 | once | TRBV29-1 | CSVEYQGSYNEQFF | TGCAGCGTTGAGTACCAGGGGTCCTACAATGAGCAGTTCTTC
TRBD1 | TRBJ2-7 | - | TRBV7-8 | CASSPQGNYYEQYF | TGTGCCAGCAGCCCACAGGGGAATTACTACGAGCAGTACTTC
- | TRBJ2-5 | once | TRBV4-2 | CASSQEGGRLQETQYF | TGTGCCAGCAGCCAAGAAGGGGGACGGCTCCAAGAGACCCAGTACTTC
TRBD2 | TRBJ2-7 | once | TRBV11-2 | CASSLAGTISSYEQYF | TGTGCCAGCAGCTTAGCTGGGACTATCAGCTCCTACGAGCAGTACTTC
- | TRBJ2-3 | - | TRBV27 | CASSLGSGRTDTQYF | TGTGCCAGCAGTTTGGGGAGTGGGCGCACAGATACGCAGTATTTT
TRBD2 | TRBJ2-1 | - | TRBV29-1 | CSVLIAGDRGNEQFF | TGCAGCGTCCTCATAGCGGGAGACCGCGGGAATGAGCAGTTCTTC
- | TRBJ2-3 | - | TRBV7-9 | CASSPTASTDTQYF | TGTGCCAGCAGCCCTACGGCTAGCACAGATACGCAGTATTTT
TRBD2 | TRBJ2-3 | - | TRBV25-1 | CASSPLPSGDTQYF | TGTGCCAGCAGTCCTCTCCCTAGCGGCGATACGCAGTATTTT
TRBD2 | TRBJ2-1 | - | TRBV27 | CASSLVGTSGSNEQFF | TGTGCCAGCAGTTTAGTCGGGACTAGCGGGTCCAATGAGCAGTTCTTC
- | TRBJ2-7 | few | TRBV19 | CASSPAWSGYEQYF | TGTGCCAGTAGTCCCGCCTGGAGTGGCTACGAGCAGTACTTC
- | TRBJ2-1 | - | TRBV5-6 | CASSSGREQFF | TGTGCCAGCAGCAGCGGACGTGAGCAGTTCTTC
- | TRBJ1-2 | - | TRBV27 | CASSLTLTGGNYGYTF | TGTGCCAGCAGTTTAACCCTGACAGGTGGTAACTATGGCTACACCTTC
- | TRBJ2-7 | - | TRBV10-3 | CAISESGGHEQYF | TGTGCCATCAGTGAGTCGGGGGGCCACGAGCAGTACTTC
TRBD1 | TRBJ1-1 | - | TRBV15 | CATSRTGGFTEAFF | TGTGCCACCAGTAGGACAGGGGGCTTTACTGAAGCTTTCTTT
TRBD2 | TRBJ2-1 | - | TRBV30 | CAWRGLAHHEEFF | TGTGCCTGGAGGGGACTAGCGCATCACGAGGAGTTCTTC
- | TRBJ1-2 | - | TRBV27 | CASSLSVQDPTSFASYGYTF | TGTGCCAGCAGTTTATCGGTGCAGGACCCTACGTCGTTCGCTTCCTATGGCTACACCTTC
- | TRBJ2-5 | - | TRBV12-5 | CASGLGSRNQGTQYF | TGTGCTAGTGGTTTAGGTAGCAGAAACCAGGGGACCCAGTACTTC
- | TRBJ2-1 | - | TRBV28 | CASSLDRDSPGHEQFF | TGTGCCAGCAGCCTAGACCGGGACTCACCGGGACATGAGCAGTTCTTC
- | TRBJ1-2 | - | TRBV2 | CASLGGATYGYTF | TGTGCCAGCCTAGGGGGGGCCACCTATGGCTACACCTTC
TRBD2 | TRBJ2-7 | - | TRBV5-1 | CASSLTGTSIYEQYF | TGCGCCAGCAGCTTGACAGGGACTAGCATCTACGAGCAGTACTTC
- | TRBJ2-5 | once | TRBV7-3 | CASSSMGSETQYF | TGTGCCAGCAGCTCCATGGGGTCGGAGACCCAGTACTTC
- | TRBJ2-7 | - | TRBV9 | CASSVGEGSEQYF | TGTGCCAGCAGCGTAGGAGAGGGGTCCGAGCAGTACTTC
TRBD1 | TRBJ2-5 | - | TRBV27 | CASRQQGFGYQETQYF | TGTGCCAGCCGTCAACAGGGGTTCGGTTACCAAGAGACCCAGTACTTC
- | TRBJ2-1 | few | TRBV27 | CASSLLGEDNEQFF | TGTGCCAGCAGTTTGCTCGGGGAAGACAATGAGCAGTTCTTC
- | TRBJ1-5 | - | TRBV6-6 | CASSPWGKDQPQHF | TGTGCCAGCAGTCCCTGGGGGAAGGATCAGCCCCAGCATTTT
TRBD1 | TRBJ1-2 | - | TRBV27 | CASSLRRRDSDFYGYTF | TGTGCCAGCAGTTTACGTCGAAGGGACAGCGATTTCTATGGCTACACCTTC
- | TRBJ1-4 | - | TRBV9 | CASSVEGGNEKLFF | TGTGCCAGCAGCGTTGAGGGCGGTAATGAAAAACTGTTTTTT
- | TRBJ1-1 | few | TRBV20-1 | CSAAGDTEAFF | TGCAGTGCCGCCGGTGACACTGAAGCTTTCTTT
- | TRBJ2-3 | few | TRBV25-1 | CASSETPGDTQYF | TGTGCCAGCAGCGAGACCCCCGGAGATACGCAGTATTTT
TRBD1 | TRBJ2-7 | - | TRBV2 | CASSLAGQGYYEQYF | TGTGCCAGCAGCTTAGCCGGACAGGGGTACTACGAGCAGTACTTC
- | TRBJ2-2 | - | TRBV2 | CASSVNWRNTGELFF | TGTGCCAGCAGTGTTAACTGGAGAAACACCGGGGAGCTGTTTTTT
- | TRBJ2-7 | - | TRBV7-9 | CASSLDGTSSYEQYF | TGTGCCAGCAGCTTAGACGGGACGAGCTCCTACGAGCAGTACTTC
- | TRBJ2-5 | few | TRBV2 | CASGLRFEKETQYF | TGTGCCAGCGGTCTGAGGTTTGAGAAAGAGACCCAGTACTTC
TRBD2 | TRBJ2-7 | - | TRBV5-6 | CASSLETSGTNEQYF | TGTGCCAGCAGCTTGGAAACTAGCGGGACTAACGAGCAGTACTTC
- | TRBJ2-7 | once | TRBV18 | CASSQEYEQYF | TGTGCCAGCTCCCAGGAATACGAGCAGTACTTC
TRBD1 | TRBJ2-5 | - | TRBV5-1 | CASSGVQGVSQETQYF | TGCGCCAGCAGCGGGGTTCAGGGGGTGAGTCAAGAGACCCAGTACTTC
- | TRBJ2-2 | - | TRBV19 | CASSPFFGRGWELFF | TGTGCCAGTAGCCCCTTTTTCGGGCGCGGCTGGGAGCTGTTTTTT
- | TRBJ2-1 | many | TRBV6-4 | CASSDSSYNEQFF | TGTGCCAGCAGTGACAGCTCCTACAATGAGCAGTTCTTC
- | TRBJ2-7 | - | TRBV7-9 | CASSPGTSEQYF | TGTGCCAGCAGCCCCGGGACTTCCGAGCAGTACTTC
TRBD1 | TRBJ1-2 | - | TRBV2 | CASSTPGQALSGGYTF | TGTGCCAGCTCTACACCGGGACAGGCTCTATCGGGGGGCTACACCTTC
TRBD2 | TRBJ2-1 | - | TRBV19 | CASSAGTSVNNEQFF | TGTGCCAGTAGTGCCGGGACTAGCGTCAACAATGAGCAGTTCTTC
- | TRBJ1-2 | - | TRBV5-8 | CASSLSGGIGYGYTF | TGTGCCAGCAGCTTGTCCGGGGGGATTGGGTATGGCTACACCTTC